The 30 T cell receptor beta chains presented below share a single source sample, sequenced in a study of T cell therapy after organ transplantation. Their antigen targets remain unknown. Method: immunoSEQ multiplex PCR; TCRdb's copy keeps in-frame clones and lacks some. The table includes 1,000 or so clones, about three fifths detected once. This specimen consisted of CD8+ T cells from blood, obtained before autologous CMV-specific T cell therapy. The receptors were sampled from a human patient who had received a solid organ transplant and had CMV disease.

This clone was observed a few times. A far more abundant clone sits one base away, making this likely a read error. This chain uses TRBV4-3 with TRBJ1-4, with D possibly being TRBD1 (5 bases). CDR1 is LGHNA and CDR2 is YSLEER in the germline V gene. The CDR3 has 17 amino acids. The CDR3 DNA is TGCGCCCGCAGCCAAGATGGGCGGGAGGGGTACGGGGAAAAACTGTTTTTT. It translates to CARSQDGREGYGEKLFF.

The sample holds a few counts of this clone. This chain joins TRBV14 and TRBJ2-7; 9 nucleotides match TRBD1. This CDR3 is 15 amino acids long. The junction had 13 bases not matched to a gene; V was cut back by 6 bases and J by 7 bases. Germline V gene sequence: CDR1 SGHDN, CDR2 FVKESK. The CDR3 DNA reads as TGTGCCAGCAGTCGGACCGGGACAGGGCCCCTAGAGCAGTACTTC. It translates to CASSRTGTGPLEQYF. Variable domain in full (rest from reference TRBV14 and TRBJ2-7): EAGVTQFPSHSVIEKGQTVTLRCDPISGHDNLYWYRRVMGKEIKFLLHFVKESKQDESGMPNNRFLAERTGGTYSTLKVQPAELEDSGVYFCASSRTGTGPLEQYFGPGTRLTVT.

The rearrangement links TRBV5-6 to TRBJ1-6; D remains unclear. V shed 4 bases and J shed 0 bases, with 14 bases lying between them. CDR3 length equals 17 residues. Germline V gives CDR1 SGHDT, CDR2 YYEEEE. CDR3 in amino acids: CASSPWSRGSYNSPLHF. The DNA of the CDR3 is TGTGCCAGCAGCCCTTGGTCCCGGGGCTCCTATAATTCACCCCTCCACTTT.

This clone was found a few times. This chain connects TRBV6-5 to TRBJ1-2; TRBD1 aligns across 8 bases. Per germline, CDR1 MNHEY and CDR2 SVGAGI. The CDR3 covers 15 residues. V trimming: 6 bases; J trimming: 4 bases; junction bases outside the gene matches: 10. CDR3 loop: CASSPTGQGGYGYTF. The CDR3 coding sequence is TGTGCCAGCAGCCCGACCGGACAGGGCGGCTATGGCTACACCTTC.

The chain couples TRBV7-2 to TRBJ1-3; tentative D call: TRBD1 (5 bases). V was pared by 0 bases and J by 8 bases, with 8 bases between. The CDR3 length is 13 residues. Germline V CDR1 and CDR2: SGHTA, FQGNSA. CDR3 in DNA: TGTGCCAGCAGCTTAGCAGGGGAATACACCATATATTTT. It is translated as CASSLAGEYTIYF. Complete variable domain (other parts from reference TRBV7-2 and TRBJ1-3): GAGVSQSPSNKVTEKGKDVELRCDPISGHTALYWYRQSLGQGLEFLIYFQGNSAPDKSGLPSDRFSAERTGGSVSTLTIQRTQQEDSAVYLCASSLAGEYTIYFGEGSWLTVV.

The genes are TRBV9 and TRBJ2-1, with 7 bases identical to TRBD1. After removal of 7 bases from V and 4 bases from J, the junction contained 2 bases not matched to a gene. CDR3 size: 12 residues. CDR1 and CDR2 (germline): SGDLS, YYNGEE. The CDR3 DNA follows: TGTGCCAGCGGGACAGAGTACAATGAGCAGTTCTTC. Protein product: CASGTEYNEQFF.

This chain connects TRBV11-2 to TRBJ2-3; D not certain. The CDR3 loop spans 12 amino acids. With 5 bases removed from V and 3 bases from J, the gap between germline ends came to 6 bases. Germline CDR1 and CDR2: SGHAT and FQNNGV. CDR3 bases: TGTGCCAGCAGCGCGAGGACAGATACGCAGTATTTT. Translation: CASSARTDTQYF.

V and J are TRBV11-2 and TRBJ2-2; D ambiguous. The CDR3 runs 15 residues. The V end was cut by 0 bases, the J end by 7 bases, with 12 bases between. Germline V gene data show CDR1 as SGHAT and CDR2 as FQNNGV. CDR3 nucleotides: TGTGCCAGCAGCTTAGAGAGGACGGTCGGCGGGGAGCTGTTTTTT. Protein sequence: CASSLERTVGGELFF.

The chain combines TRBV15 with TRBJ1-3, with D possibly TRBD1 on 5 matching bases. The germline gives CDR1 LNHNV, CDR2 YYDKDF (reference sequence). The CDR3 is 17 amino acids. Trimming pared 0 bases from V and 0 bases from J, leaving 12 bases between. CDR3 in DNA: TGTGCCACCAGCAGAGATAGAAGGGACTCCTCTGGAAACACCATATATTTT. It yields the protein CATSRDRRDSSGNTIYF.

This chain uses TRBV28 with TRBJ1-1; D gene uncertain. The CDR3 is made up of 15 amino acids. V lost 4 bases and J lost 2, with 14 bases in between. Germline loops: CDR1 MDHEN, CDR2 SYDVKM. CDR3 nucleotide sequence: TGTGCCAGCAGTTCACCAGGACTAGTAAACACTGAAGCTTTCTTT. This encodes CASSSPGLVNTEAFF.

The rearrangement uses TRBV7-8 and TRBJ1-5; D is uncertain. V lost 4 bases to trimming and J lost 5 bases, with 18 bases between them. The CDR3 has 16 residues. Germline-derived CDR1 and CDR2 are SGHVS and FQNEAQ. The CDR3 DNA sequence: TGTGCCAGCAGCTATCTTGAGGGAAGGTTGGATCAGCCCCAGCATTTT. Translation: CASSYLEGRLDQPQHF.

As concerns this clone: As the CDR3 is not closed by the conserved phenylalanine or tryptophan, this likely results from a read error. The CDR3 nucleotides are TGTGGAGGCAGGCCCGGGCATGCTCAGCCCCAGCATCTT. Protein: CGGRPGHAQPQHL. The J gene is TRBJ1-5, the V gene TRBV2, with unresolved D. The CDR3 is made up of 13 amino acids. CDR1 SNHLY and CDR2 FYNNEI come from the germline V gene.

In its sample, this clone is large (0.1 to 1%). The rearrangement joins TRBV11-2 to TRBJ2-5; 9 nucleotides line up with TRBD1. The CDR3 consists of 15 residues. Germline V gene lookup returns CDR1 SGHAT and CDR2 FQNNGV. Trimming cost V 3 bases and J 4 bases; bases outside gene matches: 6. The CDR3 nucleotides read TGTGCCAGCAGCTTTTGGGACAGGGTGGGAGAGACCCAGTACTTC. Residues: CASSFWDRVGETQYF.

The genes are TRBV4-3 and TRBJ2-3; 8 nucleotides agree with TRBD1. The CDR3 spans 16 residues. J gave up 2 bases and V 4 bases, and 8 bases lay outside the gene matches. Germline V gene lookup returns CDR1 LGHNA and CDR2 YSLEER. CDR3 amino acids: CASSPTGEIHTDTQYF. The CDR3 bases are TGCGCCAGCAGCCCGACAGGGGAAATACACACAGATACGCAGTATTTT.

Worth noting for this clone: Germline is not matched at one junction end, which may reflect a read error. The chain joins TRBV2 to TRBJ2-7; 9 bases map to TRBD1. Germline CDR1 is SNHLY and CDR2 is FYNNEI. This CDR3 contains 13 residues. In DNA form, the CDR3 reads TGTGCCAACGGAGAGACAGGGGGATACGAGCAATACTTC. Its translation is CANGETGGYEQYF. The full variable domain, with the rest looked up from reference TRBV2 and TRBJ2-7, is EPEVTQTPSHQVTQMGQEVILRCVPISNHLYFYWYRQILGQKVEFLVSFYNNEISEKSEIFDDQFSVERPDGSNFTLKIRSTKLEDSAMYFCANGETGGYEQYFGPGTRLTVT.

The chain links TRBV11-2 to TRBJ1-4, with a possible D match to TRBD1 (6 bases). CDR1 is SGHAT, CDR2 FQNNGV, per germline. CDR3 size: 16 residues. V was cut by 2 bases and J by 4 bases, with 14 bases left in between. CDR3 loop: CASSLYITGINEKLFF. The CDR3 nucleotides read TGTGCCAGCAGCTTATATATCACAGGGATTAATGAAAAACTGTTTTTT.

This clone is classed as hyperexpanded. The chain has TRBV4-1 and TRBJ1-2; TRBD1 matches 7 bases. The CDR3 consists of 16 residues. Germline-derived CDR1 and CDR2 are MGHRA and YSYEKL. Germline trimming cut 6 bases from V and 2 bases from J; bases unmatched to any gene: 12. For the CDR3, the DNA is TGCGCCAGCAGGCCGGATCAGACAGGGTCAAACTATGGCTACACCTTC. Translating gives CASRPDQTGSNYGYTF.

The chain combines TRBV27 with TRBJ1-5; D might be TRBD1 (6 bases). V lost 2 bases to trimming and J lost 6 bases, with 14 bases between them. In germline, CDR1 is MNHEY, CDR2 SMNVEV (reference sequence). The CDR3 length is 15 residues. The CDR3 DNA reads TGTGCCAGCAGTTTAGTTGGGGGGCGAGGTCAGCCCCAGCATTTT. Translating it yields CASSLVGGRGQPQHF.

The chain employs TRBV13 and TRBJ1-6; maybe TRBD1 (6 bases). The CDR3 sequence is 15 residues long. V was clipped by 1 base and J by 6 bases, with 10 bases between them. In germline, CDR1 is PRHDT, CDR2 FYEKMQ (reference sequence). DNA of the CDR3: TGTGCCAGCAGCTTAGATACAGGGATTAATTCACCCCTCCACTTT. This sequence encodes CASSLDTGINSPLHF.

This clone was picked up a small number of times. The rearrangement joins TRBV28 to TRBJ1-1; TRBD1 might be the D (5 bases). Trimming stripped 5 bases from V and 2 bases from J, with 15 bases between. Germline V lookup: CDR1 MDHEN, CDR2 SYDVKM. The CDR3 extends over 15 amino acids. The CDR3: CASSLPGAINTEAFF. The CDR3 DNA is TGTGCCAGCAGTCTCCCTGGGGCAATAAACACTGAAGCTTTCTTT.

This chain joins TRBV27 and TRBJ2-1, with 10 bases identical to TRBD2. Germline V gene sequence: CDR1 MNHEY, CDR2 SMNVEV (reference sequence). Trimming at V came to 2 bases and at J to 0 bases, leaving 1 base not matched to a gene. CDR3 size: 16 residues. The DNA for the CDR3 is TGTGCCAGCAGTTTACGGACTAGCGGCTCCTACAATGAGCAGTTCTTC. This translates into CASSLRTSGSYNEQFF.

The chain employs TRBV5-6 and TRBJ1-1, with D tentatively TRBD1 (6 bases). V lost 4 bases, J lost 5 bases, and 18 bases lay in between. CDR3 length: 15 residues. Germline loops: CDR1 SGHDT, CDR2 YYEEEE. The CDR3 reads CASSSWGEGGTEAFF. CDR3 DNA: TGTGCCAGCAGCAGTTGGGGAGAGGGGGGAACTGAAGCTTTCTTT. Based on the CDR3 plus reference TRBV5-6 and TRBJ1-1, the full variable domain is DAGVTQSPTHLIKTRGQQVTLRCSPKSGHDTVSWYQQALGQGPQFIFQYYEEEERQRGNFPDRFSGHQFPNYSSELNVNALLLGDSALYLCASSSWGEGGTEAFFGQGTRLTVV.

The rearrangement links TRBV27 to TRBJ1-4; D is unclear. CDR1 and CDR2 from the germline V gene are MNHEY and SMNVEV (reference sequence). The length of the CDR3 is 18 residues. V was clipped by 5 bases and J by 4 bases, with 23 bases between them. CDR3 sequence: CASSESPTQTANNEKLFF. The CDR3 region has the DNA TGTGCCAGCAGTGAGTCCCCCACACAAACAGCTAATAATGAAAAACTGTTTTTT.

This clone was counted only a few times. This sequence joins TRBV4-1 and TRBJ1-4; D call uncertain. This CDR3 is built from 16 residues. Germline CDR1 reads MGHRA; CDR2 reads YSYEKL. The germline V and J ends were trimmed by 0 bases and 0 bases, with 8 bases remaining between them. CDR3 region: CASSQDLQPTNEKLFF. The CDR3 DNA reads as TGCGCCAGCAGCCAAGATTTACAGCCAACTAATGAAAAACTGTTTTTT.

J is TRBJ1-1 and V is TRBV29-1, with D unclear. This CDR3 has 16 amino acids. Between the trimmed V and J ends, which lost 2 bases and 0 bases, there was a span of 16 bases. Per germline, CDR1 SQVTM and CDR2 ANQGSEA. CDR3 in DNA: TGCAGCGTTGAACTAGAGCCTTTCATCCTGAACACTGAAGCTTTCTTT. Amino acids: CSVELEPFILNTEAFF.

This clone was seen only a few times. This chain links TRBV2 with TRBJ2-5; D possibly corresponds to TRBD2 (7 bases). Germline CDR1 and CDR2: SNHLY and FYNNEI. Trimming stripped 5 bases from V and 1 base from J, with 20 bases between. The length of the CDR3 is 17 residues. The CDR3 sequence: CASSPPWGGASQETQYF. CDR3 coding DNA: TGTGCCAGCAGTCCACCCTGGGGGGGGGCCTCCCAAGAGACCCAGTACTTC.

The chain employs TRBV27 and TRBJ1-2, with D uncertain. V was trimmed by 2 bases and J by 0 bases, leaving 19 bases between them. Germline V gives CDR1 MNHEY, CDR2 SMNVEV (reference sequence). This CDR3 has 18 amino acids. CDR3: CASSLSLNSDGANYGYTF. The DNA of the CDR3 is TGTGCCAGCAGTTTAAGTTTGAATTCGGACGGAGCTAACTATGGCTACACCTTC.

A few counts support this clone. This chain connects TRBV25-1 to TRBJ2-1; TRBD2 matches at 10 bases. Germline trimming cut 7 bases from V and 3 bases from J; bases unmatched to any gene: 3. Germline assignment: CDR1 MGHDK and CDR2 SYGVNS. The CDR3 spans 14 residues. The CDR3 sequence is CASIPSGGYNEQFF. Here the CDR3 DNA reads TGTGCCAGCATACCTAGCGGGGGCTACAATGAGCAGTTCTTC.

The chain has TRBV19 and TRBJ1-5; a weak D match, TRBD1 (5 bases). This CDR3 region has 15 residues. Germline V CDR1 and CDR2: LNHDA, SQIVND (reference sequence). The V end lost 0 bases, the J end lost 6 bases, and 12 bases lay between the germline ends. The CDR3 DNA is TGTGCCAGTAGTATAGAGGGCAGGGTAAGTCAGCCCCAGCATTTT. As protein: CASSIEGRVSQPQHF.

The V and J genes are TRBV4-1 and TRBJ2-5; TRBD1 matches 8 bases. The length of the CDR3 is 15 residues. Germline V gives CDR1 MGHRA, CDR2 YSYEKL. V was pared by 0 bases and J by 5 bases, with 5 bases of the junction left unmatched. CDR3 in amino acids: CASSQERQGFETQYF. In DNA, the CDR3 is TGCGCCAGCAGCCAAGAACGACAGGGGTTTGAGACCCAGTACTTC.